The 7 T cell receptor beta chains in this list originate from one sample, sequenced in a study of regulatory T cells in long-lasting Graves disease. Time point denoted: newly diagnosed GD, antithyroid drugs for less than 3 months. RNA extracted from PBMCs served as the sequencing template. HTBI primers from iRepertoire and Arm-PCR of CDR3 regions yielded the TCR beta libraries. TCRdb itself ran the multiplex PCR reads through MiXCR, one entry per CDR3 protein. The sample includes 350,000 to 450,000 distinct CDR3 sequences, about 16% seen only once; the top ten take over 15%. The same data also went into a second study, on T cells in Graves' hyperthyroidism and ophthalmopathy.

The sequencing used peripheral blood mononuclear cells (PBMCs), collected at new diagnosis, from a patient treated with antithyroid drugs. These TCRs come from a woman aged 25-40 years with Graves disease.

This clonotype was found once. The V gene is TRBV7-9, the J gene TRBJ1-5, with 9 bases matching TRBD1. Germline V gene lookup returns CDR1 SEHNR and CDR2 FQNEAQ (reference sequence). The V segment lost 4 bases and the J segment 6 bases; nucleotides outside the gene matches: 7. CDR3 length: 15 residues. The chain's CDR3 is CASSSTGGHGQPQHF. The CDR3, as DNA: TGTGCCAGCAGCTCGACAGGGGGTCATGGTCAGCCCCAGCATTTT.

The chain couples TRBV11-3 to TRBJ1-1, with unresolved D. The CDR3 runs 15 residues. The germline V gene has CDR1 SGHNT and CDR2 YENEEA. V was cut by 2 bases and J by 1 base, with 11 bases left in between. The CDR3 protein is CASSLSRSPNTEAFF. In DNA, the CDR3 is TGTGCCAGCAGCTTAAGCCGGAGCCCGAACACTGAAGCTTTCTTT.

The table lists this clonotype with a few counts. The rearrangement links TRBV29-1 to TRBJ1-1; 7 bases are shared with TRBD1. Germline values: CDR1 SQVTM, CDR2 ANQGSEA. V was pared by 6 bases and J by 2 bases, with 3 bases of the junction left unmatched. The CDR3 loop spans 12 amino acids. CDR3 sequence: CSVRDRNTEAFF. The CDR3 nucleotides are TGCAGCGTCCGGGACAGAAACACTGAAGCTTTCTTT.

This clonotype showed up many times. The chain is built from TRBV4-1 and TRBJ2-7; 8 positions match TRBD1. Germline V CDR1 and CDR2: MGHRA, YSYEKL. V lost 3 bases to trimming and J lost 2 bases; unmatched junction nucleotides: 9. The CDR3 runs 16 residues. The CDR3 DNA sequence: TGCGCCAGCAGCCAGGACACAGGGGGGACCACCTACGAGCAGTACTTC. Translation gives CASSQDTGGTTYEQYF.

This clonotype has ten or more counts. The gene calls are TRBV20-1 and TRBJ2-1, with D possibly being TRBD1 (6 bases). From germline, CDR1 is DFQATT and CDR2 SNEGSKA (reference sequence). V was cut by 6 bases and J by 4 bases, with 13 bases left in between. CDR3 length equals 13 residues. The CDR3 coding sequence is TGCAGTGCCCCCGGGGACATTTACAATGAGCAGTTCTTC. Protein: CSAPGDIYNEQFF.

CDR3 DNA: TGCGCCAGCAGCTTTAATAGCGGGGGTCCTCAAGAGACCCAGTACTTC. Translating it yields CASSFNSGGPQETQYF. The V gene is TRBV5-1, the J gene TRBJ2-5; 9 bases agree with TRBD2. Germline-derived CDR1 and CDR2 are SGHRS and YFSETQ. Trimming at V came to 2 bases and at J to 2 bases, leaving 7 bases not matched to a gene. CDR3 length equals 16 residues.

This clonotype was recorded at least ten times. CDR3 sequence reads: CASSLSIGSAGEQYF. CDR3 coding DNA: TGTGCCAGCAGCTTGTCTATCGGGAGTGCGGGGGAGCAGTACTTC. The rearrangement joins TRBV5-6 to TRBJ2-7; the D gene is possibly TRBD2 (6 bases). Trimming took off 1 base at V and 7 bases at J, with 18 bases between the two ends. The germline CDR1 and CDR2 sequences are SGHDT and YYEEEE. The CDR3 totals 15 residues.